The next 26 T cell receptor beta chains were all read from a single sample in a study of a mutant IDH1 vaccine in newly diagnosed glioma. Method: immunoSEQ multiplex PCR; TCRdb's copy keeps in-frame clones and lacks some. The table lists about 36,000 clones, about 80% of them singletons, with roughly 15% in the top ten. Stated time point: week 11, during vaccination. Topical imiquimod accompanied each vaccine dose, which consisted of 300 ug of mutant IDH1 20-mer peptide. These receptors' antigens are unknown. The sequences come from peripheral blood mononuclear cells (PBMCs), collected from a glioma patient whose treatment included an IDH1 peptide vaccine. These receptors came from a woman in her twenties or thirties with glioma. Some clones in this sample may be carry-over from other donors' samples.

The rearrangement uses TRBV7-3 and TRBJ2-2; maybe TRBD1 (6 bases). This CDR3 contains 15 residues. Germline lookup yields CDR1 SGHTA and CDR2 FQGTGA. The germline V and J ends were trimmed by 5 bases and 7 bases, with 17 bases remaining between them. CDR3 sequence reads: CASSPWTDSGGELFF. The CDR3 DNA reads TGTGCCAGCAGCCCGTGGACAGACAGCGGCGGGGAGCTGTTTTTT.

V gene TRBV30 combines with J gene TRBJ1-4, with D unclear. Germline lookup yields CDR1 GTSNPN and CDR2 SVGIG (reference sequence). The CDR3 length is 16 residues. Trimming cost V 2 bases and J 2 bases, with 15 bases left between them. CDR3 in DNA: TGTGCCTGGAGTCCCCCCCGGGCAGACACTAATGAAAAACTGTTTTTT. The encoded protein is CAWSPPRADTNEKLFF. The full variable domain, rest sourced from reference TRBV30 and TRBJ1-4, is SQTIHQWPATLVQPVGSPLSLECTVEGTSNPNLYWYRQAAGRGLQLLFYSVGIGQISSEVPQNLSASRPQDRQFILSSKKLLLSDSGFYLCAWSPPRADTNEKLFFGSGTQLSVL.

The chain links TRBV29-1 to TRBJ2-6, with D perhaps TRBD1 or TRBD2 (5 bases each). This CDR3 has 11 amino acids. Germline CDR1 reads SQVTM; CDR2 reads ANQGSEA. Trimming shortened V by 4 bases and J by 12 bases, and 10 bases separated the two germline ends. CDR3 in DNA: TGCAGCGTTGGTTCGGGGCCCGTCCTGACTTTC. It is translated as CSVGSGPVLTF.

The chain couples TRBV13 to TRBJ2-3; D unclear. The V gene lost 5 bases and the J gene lost 1 base, with 13 bases spanning the gap. Per the germline V gene, CDR1 is PRHDT and CDR2 is FYEKMQ (reference sequence). The CDR3 consists of 15 residues. CDR3 residues: CASSRPTGRTDTQYF. CDR3 bases: TGTGCCAGCAGCAGACCGACGGGCCGCACAGATACGCAGTATTTT.

Written as DNA, the CDR3 is TGCAGCGTTATTAGCGGGAGCTCCTACGAGCAGTACTTC. Its translation: CSVISGSSYEQYF. The rearrangement joins TRBV29-1 to TRBJ2-7, with 9 bases identical to TRBD2. J was trimmed by 0 bases and V by 5 bases; bases with no gene match: 2. This CDR3 is built from 13 residues. From germline, CDR1 is SQVTM and CDR2 ANQGSEA.

This rearrangement joins TRBV19 to TRBJ1-1, with unresolved D. The ends were cut back, 3 bases at V and 1 base at J, with 9 bases in the middle. Germline V CDR1 and CDR2: LNHDA, SQIVND (reference sequence). The CDR3 has 14 amino acids. The CDR3 loop reads CASSMVMGNTEAFF. CDR3 DNA sequence: TGTGCCAGTAGTATGGTGATGGGGAACACTGAAGCTTTCTTT.

The chain combines TRBV6-1 with TRBJ2-1; D perhaps matches TRBD2 (6 bases). CDR3 length: 14 amino acids. Trimming removed 11 bases at V and 1 base at J, with 15 bases between. The germline V gene encodes CDR1 MNHNS and CDR2 SASEGT. The CDR3, as DNA: TGTGCCGGTGGGAGGCGGGAATCCTACAATGAGCAGTTCTTC. This codes for CAGGRRESYNEQFF.

V gene TRBV10-3 combines with J gene TRBJ1-1; no clear D gene. Germline CDR1 ENHRY, CDR2 SYGVKD. Trimming pared 6 bases from V and 2 bases from J, leaving 13 bases between. The CDR3 covers 14 residues. The CDR3 here is CAISPMGGNTEAFF. The CDR3 region has the DNA TGTGCCATCAGCCCAATGGGAGGTAACACTGAAGCTTTCTTT.

The chain has TRBV29-1 and TRBJ1-2; TRBD1 is a possible D gene (6 bases). The CDR3 runs to 13 residues. Deletions cut 3 bases from V and 4 bases from J, with 12 bases between. Germline V gene data show CDR1 as SQVTM and CDR2 as ANQGSEA. CDR3 in amino acids: CSVDLRGGYGYTF. The CDR3 DNA follows: TGCAGCGTTGATTTACGAGGGGGCTATGGCTACACCTTC.

The chain links TRBV5-1 to TRBJ2-1; TRBD2 aligns across 8 bases. This CDR3 comprises 16 residues. Trimming at V came to 2 bases and at J to 3 bases, leaving 7 bases not matched to a gene. Germline CDR1 SGHRS, CDR2 YFSETQ. The CDR3 coding sequence is TGCGCCAGCAGCTTCCAAGCGGGAGTAGGCTACAATGAGCAGTTCTTC. Its translation is CASSFQAGVGYNEQFF.

The rearrangement joins TRBV7-9 to TRBJ1-5; D call uncertain. The V gene's germline CDR1 is SEHNR and CDR2 FQNEAQ (reference sequence). The CDR3 has 15 amino acids. V gave up 6 bases and J gave up 2 bases, with 14 bases separating them. In DNA, the CDR3 is TGTGCCAGCAGTTCTACAGCAAGCGGCAATCAGCCCCAGCATTTT. It specifies CASSSTASGNQPQHF.

J is TRBJ2-5 and V is TRBV9; no clear D gene. The CDR3 has 13 amino acids. CDR1 and CDR2 from the germline V gene are SGDLS and YYNGEE. The germline V and J ends were trimmed by 0 bases and 3 bases, with 6 bases remaining between them. The CDR3 region is CASSVDQKETQYF. For the CDR3, the DNA is TGTGCCAGCAGCGTAGACCAAAAAGAGACCCAGTACTTC. Based on the CDR3 plus reference TRBV9 and TRBJ2-5, the full variable domain is DSGVTQTPKHLITATGQRVTLRCSPRSGDLSVYWYQQSLDQGLQFLIQYYNGEERAKGNILERFSAQQFPDLHSELNLSSLELGDSALYFCASSVDQKETQYFGPGTRLLVL.

This rearrangement joins TRBV6-1 to TRBJ2-5; 7 positions agree with TRBD2. This CDR3 region has 15 residues. Germline V gene sequence: CDR1 MNHNS, CDR2 SASEGT. V gave up 3 bases and J gave up 5 bases; unmatched junction bases: 9. The CDR3, as DNA: TGTGCCAGCAGTGAGAGGGACTACCCTGGGGAGACCCAGTACTTC. Amino acid sequence: CASSERDYPGETQYF.

V is TRBV13 and J is TRBJ1-2, with 11 bases fitting TRBD1. This CDR3 comprises 15 residues. J was trimmed by 8 bases and V by 6 bases; bases with no gene match: 11. Germline lookup yields CDR1 PRHDT and CDR2 FYEKMQ (reference sequence). The CDR3 loop reads CASREEDRGQGGYTF. CDR3 nucleotide sequence: TGTGCCAGCAGGGAGGAGGACAGGGGGCAAGGAGGCTACACCTTC.

The V and J genes are TRBV5-6 and TRBJ2-1; TRBD2 aligns across 15 bases. The CDR3 totals 15 residues. The ends lost 7 bases at V and 4 bases at J; junction bases unmatched: 3. CDR1 is SGHDT and CDR2 is YYEEEE in the germline V gene. CDR3 DNA sequence: TGTGCCAGCTCCGGACTAGCGGGAGGGTACAATGAGCAGTTCTTC. This sequence encodes CASSGLAGGYNEQFF.

The genes are TRBV4-1 and TRBJ2-7; 8 bases line up with TRBD2. V shed 5 bases, J shed 0 bases, and the junction held 6 bases outside the gene matches. Germline V gene sequence: CDR1 MGHRA, CDR2 YSYEKL. This CDR3 is 15 amino acids long. This chain's CDR3 is CASSILADSSYEQYF. DNA for the CDR3: TGCGCCAGCAGCATACTAGCGGATAGCTCCTACGAGCAGTACTTC.

V is TRBV14 and J is TRBJ1-2, with D tentatively TRBD1 (5 bases). The CDR3 runs to 14 residues. From germline, CDR1 is SGHDN and CDR2 FVKESK. Between the trimmed V and J ends, which lost 4 bases and 2 bases, there was a span of 11 bases. The CDR3 sequence is CASSPAGGNYGYTF. The CDR3 coding sequence is TGTGCCAGCAGCCCTGCCGGGGGGAACTATGGCTACACCTTC.

The chain is built from TRBV30 and TRBJ1-5; 9 bases align to TRBD1. With 8 bases clipped from V and 4 bases from J, the junction kept 6 bases outside the gene matches. The CDR3 is 13 amino acids. Germline V gene data show CDR1 as GTSNPN and CDR2 as SVGIG (reference sequence). DNA of the CDR3: TGTGCCATCGGGACAGGGCTTAATCAGCCCCAGCATTTT. Translated: CAIGTGLNQPQHF.

The genes are TRBV5-6 and TRBJ2-7; 10 bases fit TRBD1. The CDR3 has 14 residues. The V segment lost 4 bases and the J segment 3 bases; nucleotides outside the gene matches: 4. CDR1 is SGHDT and CDR2 is YYEEEE in the germline V gene. CDR3 DNA sequence: TGTGCCAGCAGCCCAGGACAGGGGGTCTACGAGCAGTACTTC. Encoded protein: CASSPGQGVYEQYF.

In its sample, this clone was seen a few times. The chain carries TRBV30 and TRBJ1-1, with D unresolved. Trimming removed 8 bases from V and 2 bases from J, with 9 bases in between. The CDR3 consists of 11 residues. Germline assignment: CDR1 GTSNPN and CDR2 SVGIG (reference sequence). The CDR3 reads CARLQNTEAFF. Here the CDR3 DNA reads TGTGCCCGTCTGCAAAACACTGAAGCTTTCTTT. Filled out from reference TRBV30 and TRBJ1-1, the complete variable domain reads SQTIHQWPATLVQPVGSPLSLECTVEGTSNPNLYWYRQAAGRGLQLLFYSVGIGQISSEVPQNLSASRPQDRQFILSSKKLLLSDSGFYLCARLQNTEAFFGQGTRLTVV.

The chain combines TRBV9 with TRBJ2-1; TRBD2 aligns across 10 bases. Germline V gene lookup returns CDR1 SGDLS and CDR2 YYNGEE. The CDR3 consists of 20 residues. V dropped 0 bases and J dropped 7; count of bases not matched to a gene: 19. The CDR3 here is CASSVAAGFPSGSASNEQFF. Here the CDR3 DNA reads TGTGCCAGCAGCGTAGCAGCAGGGTTTCCTAGCGGGAGTGCGAGTAATGAGCAGTTCTTC.

This chain uses TRBV5-4 with TRBJ2-7; D may be TRBD1 (6 bases). Germline V gene data show CDR1 as SGHNT and CDR2 as YYREEE (reference sequence). V was pared by 0 bases and J by 5 bases, with 12 bases between. The CDR3 is 14 amino acids. In DNA, the CDR3 is TGTGCCAGCAGCTTGGCCCCAGGGGTCCACGAGCAGTACTTC. Amino acid sequence: CASSLAPGVHEQYF.

As to this clone: Other DNA sequences in the same sample also yield this CDR3. The CDR3 DNA is TGTGCCAGCAGCTTGACAGGGAACACTGAAGCTTTCTTT. It translates to CASSLTGNTEAFF. The chain links TRBV7-9 to TRBJ1-1; D might be TRBD1 (6 bases). This CDR3 region has 13 residues. CDR1 and CDR2 (germline): SEHNR, FQNEAQ (reference sequence). V lost 3 bases and J lost 1, with 6 bases in between.

The V and J genes are TRBV7-2 and TRBJ1-2; tentatively, D is TRBD1 (6 bases). CDR3 size: 12 residues. Germline V gene sequence: CDR1 SGHTA, CDR2 FQGNSA. V lost 5 bases to trimming and J lost 4 bases, with 8 bases between them. The CDR3 loop reads CASSQQGYGYTF. CDR3 in DNA: TGTGCCAGCAGCCAACAGGGCTATGGCTACACCTTC.

The chain joins TRBV7-8 to TRBJ1-5, with 9 nucleotides matching TRBD1. In germline, CDR1 is SGHVS, CDR2 FQNEAQ. The trim removed 5 bases at V and 5 bases at J, leaving 7 bases unmatched. This CDR3 comprises 15 residues. The CDR3 region is CASSPDRGADQPQHF. The CDR3 DNA follows: TGTGCCAGCAGCCCAGACAGGGGGGCGGATCAGCCCCAGCATTTT.

This chain connects TRBV10-2 to TRBJ1-1; tentative D call: TRBD1 (5 bases). Germline lookup yields CDR1 WSHSY and CDR2 SAAADI. There are 13 residues in the CDR3. The V end was cut by 6 bases, the J end by 3 bases, with 11 bases between. The CDR3 nucleotides read TGCGCCAGCAGGGAAGGAGGGGACACTGAAGCTTTCTTT. This translates into CASREGGDTEAFF.